This TCR beta chain came from a study of cytomegalovirus exposure and HLA in healthy donors. Overall study results and limits: In an earlier analysis, in under 700 donors, most V segments appeared productive either ~87% or ~30% of the time.

The ends were cut back, 6 bases at V and 3 bases at J, with 9 bases in the middle. This CDR3 region has 11 residues. The germline CDR1 and CDR2 sequences are SQVTM and ANQGSEA. On this clone: Its specificity is not known.

Amplification used 60 Vbeta primers and 13 Jbeta primers. Assay used: immunoSEQ multiplex PCR; TCRdb lists only in-frame clones, some missing. The data show about 76,000 clones, roughly 76% seen once. V and J are TRBV29-1 and TRBJ2-7; weak D call: TRBD1 (6 bases). Source material: PBMCs. This receptor was identified in a male donor in good health and CMV-seropositive. CDR3 bases: TGCAGCGTGAACAGGGACTACGAGCAGTACTTC. Its protein is CSVNRDYEQYF.